The 2 T cell receptor beta chains in this list originate from one sample, sequenced in a study of blood T cell repertoires in COVID-19 (dated by TCRdb to about 2020). Receptors were amplified or captured by the immunoSEQ multiplex PCR assay. TCRdb re-hosts the immuneACCESS table, in-frame sequences only. Its copies lack some clones; in the studies checked, an unresolved V gene accounts for under half of them, and the cause for the rest is not known. For this sample the table gives about 190,000 clones, of which approximately 78% were detected only once. The leading ten clones occupy 2.5% to 3% of the sample. The sample comprised peripheral blood. These receptors came from a woman of 80 years or more with active or convalescent COVID-19.

The rearrangement uses TRBV4-1 and TRBJ2-3; 12 bases map to TRBD2. Per the germline V gene, CDR1 is MGHRA and CDR2 is YSYEKL. This CDR3 is built from 17 residues. J lost 3 bases, V lost 2 bases, and 6 bases had no gene match. The CDR3 nucleotides read TGCGCCAGCAGCCAATTGGCTAGCGGGGGGGCAACAGATACGCAGTATTTT. It yields the protein CASSQLASGGATDTQYF.

The sample holds one count of this clone. The gene calls are TRBV5-6 and TRBJ2-7; D possibly corresponds to TRBD2 (7 bases). The V and J ends lost 7 bases and 5 bases respectively, with 16 bases between them. The germline CDR1 and CDR2 sequences are SGHDT and YYEEEE. CDR3 length: 13 residues. The CDR3 here is CASASGGANEQYF. The DNA of the CDR3 is TGTGCCAGCGCTTCGGGGGGCGCGAACGAGCAGTACTTC.